The 3 T cell receptor beta chains listed next were all sequenced from one sample in a study of neurological immune-mediated disorders. TCRdb redid the calling of the 5' RACE reads with MiXCR, one entry per CDR3 protein. The repertoire holds about 74,000 distinct CDR3 sequences, with roughly 5% as singletons. Sequences were obtained from PBMCs. The receptors shown here come from a man younger than 30 with multiple sclerosis.

This clonotype was counted only a few times. The chain combines TRBV18 with TRBJ1-2; D may be TRBD1 (6 bases). Looked up from germline, CDR1 is KGHSH and CDR2 is LQKENI. The CDR3 has 13 residues. The germline V and J ends were trimmed by 3 bases and 6 bases, with 11 bases remaining between them. The DNA of the CDR3 is TGTGCCAGCTCACCGGGAAAGGGGGATGGCTACACCTTC. It yields the protein CASSPGKGDGYTF.

This clonotype was detected ten times or more. V gene TRBV6-6 combines with J gene TRBJ2-1; TRBD2 matches at 9 bases. V lost 0 bases, J lost 2 bases, and 8 bases stayed unmatched. Germline values: CDR1 MNHNY, CDR2 SVGAGI (reference sequence). The CDR3 contains 18 residues. The CDR3 DNA is TGTGCCAGCAGTTACTCGTCCCTAGCGGGGAATACCTACAATGAGCAGTTCTTC. It codes for CASSYSSLAGNTYNEQFF.

In this sample, this clonotype turned up many times. The V and J genes are TRBV5-1 and TRBJ1-3, with 11 bases fitting TRBD1. Germline V gives CDR1 SGHRS, CDR2 YFSETQ. This CDR3 has 15 amino acids. V was pared by 0 bases and J by 8 bases, with 4 bases of the junction left unmatched. Written as DNA, the CDR3 is TGCGCCAGCAGCTTGGCCGGGACAGGGGGAGACACCATATATTTT. Amino acid sequence: CASSLAGTGGDTIYF. The whole variable domain, filled in from reference TRBV5-1 and TRBJ1-3, reads KAGVTQTPRYLIKTRGQQVTLSCSPISGHRSVSWYQQTPGQGLQFLFEYFSETQRNKGNFPGRFSGRQFSNSRSEMNVSTLELGDSALYLCASSLAGTGGDTIYFGEGSWLTVV.